The 28 T cell receptor beta chains below were found in one sample sequenced in a study of T-cell reconstitution after alpha-beta-depleted transplantation in children. For TCRbeta, the library was prepared with unique molecular identifiers. Using its own MiXCR run on the PCR reads, TCRdb lists one record per CDR3 protein. Of some 200,000 distinct CDR3 sequences listed, roughly 9% are singletons. Material: PBMCs from the stem cell graft donor, obtained from the stem cell graft. The origin of the receptors is a human donor who donated a stem cell graft to a child with acute lymphoblastic leukemia.

This clonotype has more than one count but fewer than ten. The rearrangement uses TRBV7-2 and TRBJ1-1, with 8 bases matching TRBD1. This CDR3 is built from 14 residues. V lost 0 bases and J lost 8; bases outside the gene matches: 5. Germline CDR1 reads SGHTA; CDR2 reads FQGNSA. The CDR3 protein is CASSLALGTGEAFF. The CDR3, as DNA: TGTGCCAGCAGCTTAGCGCTTGGGACAGGAGAAGCTTTCTTT.

This clonotype was seen at least ten times. The rearrangement links TRBV20-1 to TRBJ2-3; TRBD2 might be the D (6 bases). This CDR3 contains 12 residues. The V gene lost 6 bases and the J gene lost 6 bases, with 13 bases spanning the gap. Germline V gene data show CDR1 as DFQATT and CDR2 as SNEGSKA (reference sequence). For the CDR3, the DNA is TGCAGTGCCCCGGGACTTTCCGATACGCAGTATTTT. Translation gives CSAPGLSDTQYF.

This clonotype came up a few times. The chain links TRBV12-3 or TRBV12-4 to TRBJ1-3; tentatively, D is TRBD1 (5 bases). The CDR3 covers 15 residues. Trimming cost V 5 bases and J 3 bases, with 14 bases left between them. CDR3 bases: TGTGCCAGCAGTCCCAAGGGGTACCGTGGAAACACCATATATTTT. This codes for CASSPKGYRGNTIYF.

This clonotype was seen ten or more times. This chain uses TRBV20-1 with TRBJ2-7, with D possibly TRBD1 on 5 matching bases. The germline V gene encodes CDR1 DFQATT and CDR2 SNEGSKA (reference sequence). V lost 0 bases and J 1 base, leaving 13 bases between the germline ends. CDR3 size: 15 residues. The CDR3 DNA is TGCAGTGCTAGAGATCTAGGGGCACCTTCCTACGAGCAGTACTTC. Protein sequence: CSARDLGAPSYEQYF.

This clonotype came up a few times. V and J are TRBV3-1 and TRBJ2-1; 10 bases agree with TRBD2. J gave up 6 bases and V 2 bases, and 4 bases lay outside the gene matches. The CDR3 has 15 amino acids. Germline V CDR1 and CDR2: LGHDT, YNNKEL (reference sequence). The CDR3 is CASSQTGLAPNEQFF. For the CDR3, the DNA is TGTGCCAGCAGCCAAACGGGACTAGCGCCCAATGAGCAGTTCTTC.

In this sample, this clonotype turned up a few times. This rearrangement joins TRBV14 to TRBJ2-7; D possibly corresponds to TRBD2 (6 bases). The V end lost 4 bases, the J end lost 6 bases, and 16 bases lay between the germline ends. Germline CDR1 is SGHDN and CDR2 is FVKESK. This CDR3 spans 14 amino acids. The CDR3 DNA reads TGTGCCAGCAGCCGGGCCAGGAGGAGGGGCGAGCAGTACTTC. Its protein product is CASSRARRRGEQYF.

This clonotype was seen ten or more times. The J gene is TRBJ1-5, the V gene TRBV11-2; D not resolved. The CDR3 sequence is 15 residues long. V was pared by 0 bases and J by 3 bases, with 9 bases between. Per the germline V gene, CDR1 is SGHAT and CDR2 is FQNNGV. CDR3 loop: CASSLDPGLNQPQHF. CDR3 sequence (DNA): TGTGCCAGCAGCTTAGATCCGGGTCTCAATCAGCCCCAGCATTTT.

This clonotype occurred many times. The genes are TRBV6-5 and TRBJ2-3; D gene ambiguous. The germline V gene has CDR1 MNHEY and CDR2 SVGAGI. V lost 10 bases and J 5 bases, leaving 7 bases between the germline ends. The CDR3 is made up of 10 amino acids. The CDR3: CATVQDTQYF. The DNA for the CDR3 is TGTGCCACCGTGCAAGATACGCAGTATTTT.

A few counts support this clonotype. The V gene is TRBV12-3 or TRBV12-4, the J gene TRBJ1-4; D perhaps matches TRBD1 (6 bases). The CDR3 spans 15 residues. V dropped 5 bases and J dropped 8 bases, with 18 bases sitting between them. The CDR3 DNA reads as TGTGCCAGCAGTCGAGGTTCGGGGGCCTCCGAAAAACTGTTTTTT. It yields the protein CASSRGSGASEKLFF.

This clonotype has just a few counts. The chain recombines TRBV11-2 with TRBJ2-1; D call uncertain. The CDR3 runs 14 residues. Germline V CDR1 and CDR2: SGHAT, FQNNGV. Trimming took 5 bases from V and 7 from J, leaving 15 bases between them. CDR3 protein: CASSIELGRNEQFF. CDR3 in DNA: TGTGCCAGCAGCATCGAGCTAGGTCGGAATGAGCAGTTCTTC.

The V gene is TRBV6-1, the J gene TRBJ2-7, with TRBD2 as a possible D gene (6 bases). Trimming shortened V by 7 bases and J by 1 base, and 14 bases separated the two germline ends. The germline V gene has CDR1 MNHNS and CDR2 SASEGT. The CDR3 totals 14 residues. The CDR3: CASIGTRPSYEQYF. CDR3 in DNA: TGTGCCAGCATCGGGACTCGACCGTCCTACGAGCAGTACTTC.

This clonotype has just a few counts. The V gene is TRBV29-1, the J gene TRBJ1-2; D gene uncertain. The V and J ends lost 7 bases and 4 bases respectively, with 13 bases between them. This CDR3 is 12 amino acids long. Germline CDR1 reads SQVTM; CDR2 reads ANQGSEA. CDR3 sequence (DNA): TGCAGCGGTGGTCTGGAAGGCTATGGCTACACCTTC. This encodes CSGGLEGYGYTF.

Ten or more counts support this clonotype. The V call is TRBV7-2, the J call TRBJ1-1; TRBD1 might be the D (5 bases). V lost 5 bases and J lost 2, with 12 bases in between. The CDR3 loop spans 14 amino acids. Germline V gene lookup returns CDR1 SGHTA and CDR2 FQGNSA. The CDR3 here is CASSKTGFNTEAFF. The CDR3 DNA reads TGTGCCAGCAGCAAAACAGGTTTTAACACTGAAGCTTTCTTT.

The chain uses TRBV6-5 and TRBJ1-1; D is unresolved. Germline CDR1 and CDR2: MNHEY and SVGAGI. This CDR3 contains 15 residues. The V and J ends lost 0 bases and 5 bases respectively, with 13 bases between them. The CDR3 loop reads CASSYSVTLGTEAFF. In DNA, the CDR3 is TGTGCCAGCAGTTACTCGGTGACTCTGGGAACTGAAGCTTTCTTT.

This clonotype was observed a handful of times. The rearrangement uses TRBV3-1 and TRBJ2-2; possible D gene TRBD2, 5 bases. From germline, CDR1 is LGHDT and CDR2 YNNKEL (reference sequence). This CDR3 contains 14 residues. Trimming stripped 0 bases from V and 4 bases from J, with 6 bases between. CDR3 sequence reads: CASSQEGSTGELFF. Written as DNA, the CDR3 is TGTGCCAGCAGCCAAGAGGGGAGCACCGGGGAGCTGTTTTTT. Drawing the rest from reference TRBV3-1 and TRBJ2-2, the complete variable domain is DTAVSQTPKYLVTQMGNDKSIKCEQNLGHDTMYWYKQDSKKFLKIMFSYNNKELIINETVPNRFSPKSPDKAHLNLHINSLELGDSAVYFCASSQEGSTGELFFGEGSRLTVL.

This clonotype was detected many times. The rearrangement joins TRBV28 to TRBJ1-2; D ambiguous. V lost 5 bases, J lost 7 bases, and 14 bases lay in between. Germline V CDR1 and CDR2: MDHEN, SYDVKM. CDR3 length equals 13 residues. The CDR3 here is CASSTSPVGGYTF. Here the CDR3 DNA reads TGTGCCAGCAGTACCTCCCCGGTGGGTGGCTACACCTTC.

This clonotype occurred a few times. The chain links TRBV7-6 to TRBJ2-2; either TRBD1 or TRBD2 may fit D (5 bases each). V lost 8 bases to trimming and J lost 3 bases, with 16 bases between them. Germline CDR1 reads SGHVS; CDR2 reads FNYEAQ. The CDR3 runs 15 residues. CDR3 bases: TGTGCCAGCGGGGGTGACAGCCGTTACACCGGGGAGCTGTTTTTT. Its protein product is CASGGDSRYTGELFF.

The chain uses TRBV5-1 and TRBJ2-3; D gene unclear. V lost 0 bases to trimming and J lost 2 bases, with 10 bases between them. CDR1 and CDR2 from the germline V gene are SGHRS and YFSETQ. The CDR3 runs 15 residues. CDR3 loop: CASSLGPQNTDTQYF. The CDR3 nucleotides read TGCGCCAGCAGCTTGGGACCACAGAACACAGATACGCAGTATTTT.

This clonotype was observed a few times. V is TRBV5-1 and J is TRBJ1-1; D not resolved. Germline lookup yields CDR1 SGHRS and CDR2 YFSETQ. The CDR3 has 14 amino acids. V was pared by 3 bases and J by 8 bases, with 17 bases between. CDR3 nucleotides: TGCGCCAGCAGCTCTGGAGCAACCTTTAGAGAAGCTTTCTTT. It yields the protein CASSSGATFREAFF.

The V call is TRBV4-2, the J call TRBJ1-5; 8 bases match TRBD1. The CDR3 totals 15 residues. With V trimmed by 4 bases and J by 4 bases, 6 bases remained unmatched. Germline lookup yields CDR1 LGHNA and CDR2 YNFKEQ. The CDR3 DNA reads TGTGCCAGCAGCCCAATACAGGGGGGAAATCAGCCCCAGCATTTT. Its protein product is CASSPIQGGNQPQHF.

The sample holds a few counts of this clonotype. The chain couples TRBV5-1 to TRBJ1-4; D gene uncertain. The CDR3 is 14 amino acids. V was shortened by 7 bases and J by 6 bases, with 16 bases between the two germline ends. The V gene's germline CDR1 is SGHRS and CDR2 YFSETQ. CDR3 in amino acids: CASGVGHGDEKLFF. The CDR3 DNA follows: TGCGCCAGCGGAGTCGGGCACGGGGATGAAAAACTGTTTTTT.

This rearrangement joins TRBV10-1 to TRBJ2-3; 12 nucleotides line up with TRBD1. In germline, CDR1 is WNHNN, CDR2 SYGVQD (reference sequence). J gave up 7 bases and V 6 bases, and 8 bases lay outside the gene matches. The CDR3 is 15 residues long. The CDR3 DNA follows: TGCGCCAGCAGCGCGGGACAGGGGGCGCGTAATACGCAGTATTTT. This encodes CASSAGQGARNTQYF.

About this clonotype: Germline is not matched at one junction end, which may reflect a read error. V and J are TRBV3-1 and TRBJ1-1, with D tentatively TRBD1 (6 bases). Germline CDR1 is LGHDT and CDR2 is YNNKEL (reference sequence). The length of the CDR3 is 13 residues. DNA of the CDR3: TGTGCCAGCAACCAACAGGGAAACACTGAAGCTTTCTTT. Protein: CASNQQGNTEAFF.

V usage is TRBV27 and J usage is TRBJ2-5, with a weak D call TRBD1 (5 bases). The CDR3 contains 16 residues. Germline V gene lookup returns CDR1 MNHEY and CDR2 SMNVEV (reference sequence). Trimming left V 5 bases short and J 4 bases short, with 20 bases between. The CDR3 region has the DNA TGTGCCAGCAGTCCTAACCTACCCCAGGGCGGAGAGACCCAGTACTTC. Translated: CASSPNLPQGGETQYF.

At least ten counts were recorded for this clonotype. The chain links TRBV14 to TRBJ2-1; TRBD1 aligns across 8 bases. Unmatched junction bases numbered 6, after V lost 2 bases and J lost 9 bases. Germline CDR1 is SGHDN and CDR2 is FVKESK. The CDR3 contains 14 residues. CDR3 region: CASSQQGAGGEQFF. In DNA, the CDR3 is TGTGCCAGCAGCCAACAGGGGGCCGGTGGTGAGCAGTTCTTC.

This clonotype was counted many times. The chain couples TRBV7-8 to TRBJ2-5; no definite D call. V lost 1 base, J lost 3 bases, and 9 bases lay in between. This CDR3 contains 14 residues. Germline V gene data show CDR1 as SGHVS and CDR2 as FQNEAQ. The chain's CDR3 is CASSLDWMEETQYF. CDR3 in DNA: TGTGCCAGCAGCTTAGACTGGATGGAAGAGACCCAGTACTTC.

This clonotype came up a few times. This sequence joins TRBV3-1 and TRBJ2-1, with D perhaps matching TRBD2 (5 bases). The CDR3 consists of 16 residues. Looked up from germline, CDR1 is LGHDT and CDR2 is YNNKEL (reference sequence). V dropped 4 bases and J dropped 8 bases, with 21 bases sitting between them. The CDR3 region has the DNA TGTGCCAGCAGCCTGGACTCCGGGATCGCGATCGATGAGCAGTTCTTC. Translated, it gives CASSLDSGIAIDEQFF.

This clonotype was observed a handful of times. V and J are TRBV10-1 and TRBJ1-1; D is undetermined. The length of the CDR3 is 15 residues. Trimming removed 3 bases at V and 0 bases at J, with 11 bases between. CDR1 is WNHNN, CDR2 SYGVQD, per germline (reference sequence). The CDR3 DNA is TGCGCCAGCAGTGAACGGAGAGGCATGAACACTGAAGCTTTCTTT. Its translation: CASSERRGMNTEAFF.